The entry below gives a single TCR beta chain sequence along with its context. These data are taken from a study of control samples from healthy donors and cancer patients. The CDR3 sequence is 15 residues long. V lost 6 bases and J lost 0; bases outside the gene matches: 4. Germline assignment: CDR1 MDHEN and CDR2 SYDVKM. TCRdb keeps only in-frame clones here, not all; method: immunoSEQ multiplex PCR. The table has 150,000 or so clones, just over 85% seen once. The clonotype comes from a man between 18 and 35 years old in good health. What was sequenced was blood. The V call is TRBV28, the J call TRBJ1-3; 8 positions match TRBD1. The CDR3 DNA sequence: TGTGCCAGCAGGAACAGGGGGTTCTCTGGAAACACCATATATTTT. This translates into CASRNRGFSGNTIYF.